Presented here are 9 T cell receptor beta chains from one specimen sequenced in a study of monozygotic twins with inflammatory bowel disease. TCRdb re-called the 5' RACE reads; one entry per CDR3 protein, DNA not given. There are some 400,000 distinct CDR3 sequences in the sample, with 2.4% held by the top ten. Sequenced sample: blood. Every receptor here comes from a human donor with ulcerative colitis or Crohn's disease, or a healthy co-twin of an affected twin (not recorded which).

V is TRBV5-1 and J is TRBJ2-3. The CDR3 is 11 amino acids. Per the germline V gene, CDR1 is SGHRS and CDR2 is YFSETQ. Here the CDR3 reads CASSAIDTQYF.

CDR3: CSVEAVYTGELFF. The gene calls are TRBV29-1 and TRBJ2-2. The CDR3 contains 13 residues. CDR1 and CDR2 from the germline V gene are SQVTM and ANQGSEA.

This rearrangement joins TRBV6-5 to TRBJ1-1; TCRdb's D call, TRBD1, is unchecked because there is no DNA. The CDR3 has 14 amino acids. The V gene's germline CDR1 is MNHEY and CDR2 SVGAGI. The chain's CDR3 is CASSYDRGIKRAFF.

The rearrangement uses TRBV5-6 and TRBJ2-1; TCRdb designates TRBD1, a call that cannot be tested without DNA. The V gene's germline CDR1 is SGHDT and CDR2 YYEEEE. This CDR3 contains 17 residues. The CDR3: CASTRLKGGEVYNEQFF.

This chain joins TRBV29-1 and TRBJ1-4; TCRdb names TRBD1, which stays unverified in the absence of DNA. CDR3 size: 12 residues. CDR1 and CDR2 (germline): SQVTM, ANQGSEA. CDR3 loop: CSVDAGNEKLFF.

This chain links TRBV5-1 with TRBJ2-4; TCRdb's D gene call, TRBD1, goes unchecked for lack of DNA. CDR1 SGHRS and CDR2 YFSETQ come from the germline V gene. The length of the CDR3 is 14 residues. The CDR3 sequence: CASSSGQGRDIQYF.

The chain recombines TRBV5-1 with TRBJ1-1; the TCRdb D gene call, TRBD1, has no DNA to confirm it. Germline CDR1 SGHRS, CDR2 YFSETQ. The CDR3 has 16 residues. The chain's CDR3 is CASSLYRGEVNTEAFF.

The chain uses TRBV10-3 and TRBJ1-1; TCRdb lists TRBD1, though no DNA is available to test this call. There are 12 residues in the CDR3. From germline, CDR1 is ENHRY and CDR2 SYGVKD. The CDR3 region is CAISEGTAEAFF.

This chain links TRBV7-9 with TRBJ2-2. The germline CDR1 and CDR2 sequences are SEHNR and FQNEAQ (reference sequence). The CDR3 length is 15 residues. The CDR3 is CASSLGLAVTGELFF. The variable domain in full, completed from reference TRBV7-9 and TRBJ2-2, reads DTGVSQNPRHKITKRGQNVTFRCDPISEHNRLYWYRQTLGQGPEFLTYFQNEAQLEKSRLLSDRFSAERPKGSFSTLEIQRTEQGDSAMYLCASSLGLAVTGELFFGEGSRLTVL.